Listed here is a single TCR beta chain. What it recognizes is unknown. This sample stems from a study of OX40 agonist ivuxolimab in advanced cancers. Findings of the study overall: At 0.1-3.0 mg/kg, partial responders had clonal expansion among the lowest observed.

TCRdb's copy holds only in-frame clones and misses some; the assay was immunoSEQ multiplex PCR. The data show tens of thousands of clones, with approximately 89% seen just once and around 0.4% held by the top ten. This CDR3 contains 14 residues. CDR1 and CDR2 from the germline V gene are SNHLY and FYNNEI. V was shortened by 4 bases and J by 2 bases, with 9 bases between the two germline ends. Here the sequenced sample was CD4+ or CD8+ T cells sorted from blood, taken in a trial of the OX40 agonist ivuxolimab. The receptor was isolated from an adult with an advanced solid tumor such as melanoma, head and neck, liver or kidney cancer. This sequence joins TRBV2 and TRBJ1-5; D gene ambiguous. CDR3 coding DNA: TGTGCCAGCAGTGTAGAGAGGGGCAATCAGCCCCAGCATTTT. Protein sequence: CASSVERGNQPQHF.